The T cell receptor beta chain described here comes from a study of spatial heterogeneity in lung cancer. Germline loops: CDR1 WSHSY, CDR2 SAAADI. The V gene lost 3 bases and the J gene lost 1 base, with 15 bases spanning the gap. CDR3 size: 16 residues. Notes on the study in general: Tumor mutation count correlated with how many alpha and beta TCRs expanded intratumorally.

Described time point: sample taken at primary tumor resection. The donors comprised around 76 untreated early-stage non-small cell lung cancer patients. Unsorted tumor, nontumor lung tissue or cryopreserved PBMC supplied the whole RNA. This clonotype was detected ten times or more. Its antigen remains unidentified. Individually, TCR cDNA molecules were each labelled with a unique molecular identifier. TCRdb re-called the 5' RACE reads with MiXCR, one entry per CDR3 protein. The profile covers around 11,000 distinct CDR3 sequences, with around 8% appearing a single time and roughly 22% taken by the ten largest.

The J gene is TRBJ2-5, the V gene TRBV10-2; D could derive from TRBD1 or TRBD2 (6 bases each). The origin of this receptor is a female donor with early-stage non-small cell lung cancer. Here the sequenced sample was lung tumor tissue, taken at surgery. DNA for the CDR3: TGCGCCAGCAGTGACGGAGGAGGGGGGACCCAAGAGACCCAGTACTTC. Encoded protein: CASSDGGGGTQETQYF.